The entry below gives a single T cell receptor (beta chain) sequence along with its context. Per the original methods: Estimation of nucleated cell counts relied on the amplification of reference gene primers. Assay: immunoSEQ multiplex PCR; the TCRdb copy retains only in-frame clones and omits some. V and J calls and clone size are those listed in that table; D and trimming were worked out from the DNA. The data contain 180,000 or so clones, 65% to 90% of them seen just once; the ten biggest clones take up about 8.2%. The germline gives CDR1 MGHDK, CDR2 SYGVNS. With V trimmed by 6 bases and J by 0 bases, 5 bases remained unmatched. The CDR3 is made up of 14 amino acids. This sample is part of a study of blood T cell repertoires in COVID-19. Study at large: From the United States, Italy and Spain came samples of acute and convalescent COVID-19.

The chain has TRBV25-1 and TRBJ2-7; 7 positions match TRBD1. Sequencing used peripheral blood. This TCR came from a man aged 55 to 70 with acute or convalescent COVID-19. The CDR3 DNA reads TGTGCCAGCAGAGGACAGGTCCTCTCCTACGAGCAGTACTTC. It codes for CASRGQVLSYEQYF.